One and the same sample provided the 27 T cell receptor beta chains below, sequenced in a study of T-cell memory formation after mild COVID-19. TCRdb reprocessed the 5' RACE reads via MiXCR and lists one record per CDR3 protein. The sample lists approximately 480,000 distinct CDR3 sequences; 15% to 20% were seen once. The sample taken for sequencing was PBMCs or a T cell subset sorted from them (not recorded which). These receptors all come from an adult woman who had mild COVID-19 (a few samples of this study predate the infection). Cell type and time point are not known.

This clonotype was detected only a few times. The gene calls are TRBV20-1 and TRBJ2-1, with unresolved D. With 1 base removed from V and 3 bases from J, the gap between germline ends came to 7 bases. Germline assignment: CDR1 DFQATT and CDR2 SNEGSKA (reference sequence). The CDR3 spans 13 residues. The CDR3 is CSARGANYNEQFF. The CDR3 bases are TGCAGTGCTAGAGGGGCGAACTACAATGAGCAGTTCTTC.

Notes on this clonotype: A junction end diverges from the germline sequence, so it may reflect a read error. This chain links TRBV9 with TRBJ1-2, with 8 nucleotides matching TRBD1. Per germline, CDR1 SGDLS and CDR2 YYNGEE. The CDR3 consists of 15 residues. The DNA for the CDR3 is TGTGCCAGCAGCTTAGAGACAGGGGAGGGCTATTGCTACACCTTC. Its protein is CASSLETGEGYCYTF.

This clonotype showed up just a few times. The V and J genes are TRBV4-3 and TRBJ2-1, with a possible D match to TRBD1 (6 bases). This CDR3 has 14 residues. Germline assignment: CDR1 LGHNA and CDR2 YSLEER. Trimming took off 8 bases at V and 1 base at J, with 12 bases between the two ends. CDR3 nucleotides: TGCGCCAGCGGGGCCACAGGGTCCTACAATGAGCAGTTCTTC. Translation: CASGATGSYNEQFF.

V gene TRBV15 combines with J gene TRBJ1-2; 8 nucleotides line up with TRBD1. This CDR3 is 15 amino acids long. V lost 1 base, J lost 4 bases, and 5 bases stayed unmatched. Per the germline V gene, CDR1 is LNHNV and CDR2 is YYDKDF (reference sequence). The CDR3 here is CATSRGLDRGYGYTF. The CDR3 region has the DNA TGTGCCACCAGCAGAGGACTAGACAGGGGCTATGGCTACACCTTC.

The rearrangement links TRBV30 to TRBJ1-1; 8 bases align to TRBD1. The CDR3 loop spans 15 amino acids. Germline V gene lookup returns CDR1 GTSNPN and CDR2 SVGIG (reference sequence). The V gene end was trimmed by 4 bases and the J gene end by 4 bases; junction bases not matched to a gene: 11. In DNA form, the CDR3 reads TGTGCCTGGAACCTCCGGACAGGGTTGAGCACTGAAGCTTTCTTT. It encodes CAWNLRTGLSTEAFF.

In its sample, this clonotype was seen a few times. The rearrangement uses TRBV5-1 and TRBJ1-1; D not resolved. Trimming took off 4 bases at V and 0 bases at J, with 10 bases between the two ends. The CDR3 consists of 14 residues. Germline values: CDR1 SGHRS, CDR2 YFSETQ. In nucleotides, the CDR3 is TGCGCCAGCAGCGGGAGCACTGTGAACACTGAAGCTTTCTTT. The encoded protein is CASSGSTVNTEAFF.

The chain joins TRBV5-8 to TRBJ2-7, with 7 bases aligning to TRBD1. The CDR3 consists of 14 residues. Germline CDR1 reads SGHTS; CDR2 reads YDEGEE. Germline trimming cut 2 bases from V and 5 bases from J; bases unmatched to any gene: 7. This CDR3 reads CASSFNRGTDEQYF. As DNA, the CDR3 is TGTGCCAGCAGCTTCAACAGGGGAACGGACGAGCAGTACTTC.

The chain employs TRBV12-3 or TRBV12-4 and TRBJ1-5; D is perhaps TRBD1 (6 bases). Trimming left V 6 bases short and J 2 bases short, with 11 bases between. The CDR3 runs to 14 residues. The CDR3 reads CASSDRWGNQPQHF. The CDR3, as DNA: TGTGCCAGCAGCGACAGGTGGGGCAATCAGCCCCAGCATTTT.

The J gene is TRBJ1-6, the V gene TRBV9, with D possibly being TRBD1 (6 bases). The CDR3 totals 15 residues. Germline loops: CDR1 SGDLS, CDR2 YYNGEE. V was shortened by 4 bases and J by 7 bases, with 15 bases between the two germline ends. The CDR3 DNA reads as TGTGCCAGCAGCCCGCAGACAGGTTTGAATTCACCCCTCCACTTT. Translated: CASSPQTGLNSPLHF.

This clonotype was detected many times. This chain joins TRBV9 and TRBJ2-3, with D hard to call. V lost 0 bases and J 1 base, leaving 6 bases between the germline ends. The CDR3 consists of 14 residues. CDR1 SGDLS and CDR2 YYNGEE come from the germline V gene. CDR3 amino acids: CASSVVPGTDTQYF. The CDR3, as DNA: TGTGCCAGCAGCGTAGTGCCCGGCACAGATACGCAGTATTTT.

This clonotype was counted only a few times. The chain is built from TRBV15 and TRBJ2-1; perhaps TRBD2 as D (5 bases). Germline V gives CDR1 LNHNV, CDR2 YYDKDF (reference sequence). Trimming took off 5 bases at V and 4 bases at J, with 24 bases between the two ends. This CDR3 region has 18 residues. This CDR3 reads CATSANPPDSLGYNEQFF. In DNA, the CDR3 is TGTGCCACCAGCGCCAATCCGCCGGACTCCCTCGGTTACAATGAGCAGTTCTTC.

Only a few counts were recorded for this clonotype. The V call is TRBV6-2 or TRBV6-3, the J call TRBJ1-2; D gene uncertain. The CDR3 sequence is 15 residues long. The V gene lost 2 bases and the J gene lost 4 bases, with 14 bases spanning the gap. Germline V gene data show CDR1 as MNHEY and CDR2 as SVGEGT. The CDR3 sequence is CASSYQPGGGYGYTF. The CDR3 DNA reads TGTGCCAGCAGTTACCAGCCGGGAGGCGGCTATGGCTACACCTTC.

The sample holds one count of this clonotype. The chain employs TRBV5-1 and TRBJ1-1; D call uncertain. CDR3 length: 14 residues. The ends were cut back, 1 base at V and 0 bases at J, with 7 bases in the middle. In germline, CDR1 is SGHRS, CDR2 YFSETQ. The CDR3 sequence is CASSLSPLNTEAFF. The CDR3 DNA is TGCGCCAGCAGCTTGTCGCCTCTGAACACTGAAGCTTTCTTT. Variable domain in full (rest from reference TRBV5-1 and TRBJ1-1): KAGVTQTPRYLIKTRGQQVTLSCSPISGHRSVSWYQQTPGQGLQFLFEYFSETQRNKGNFPGRFSGRQFSNSRSEMNVSTLELGDSALYLCASSLSPLNTEAFFGQGTRLTVV.

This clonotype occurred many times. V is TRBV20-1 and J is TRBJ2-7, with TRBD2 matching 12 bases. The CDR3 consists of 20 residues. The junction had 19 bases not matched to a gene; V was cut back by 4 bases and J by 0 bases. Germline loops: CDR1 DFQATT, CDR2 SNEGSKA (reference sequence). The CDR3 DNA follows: TGCAGTGCTATGAGGACTAGCGGGGTATATCCTAAATATCTCTCCTACGAGCAGTACTTC. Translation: CSAMRTSGVYPKYLSYEQYF.

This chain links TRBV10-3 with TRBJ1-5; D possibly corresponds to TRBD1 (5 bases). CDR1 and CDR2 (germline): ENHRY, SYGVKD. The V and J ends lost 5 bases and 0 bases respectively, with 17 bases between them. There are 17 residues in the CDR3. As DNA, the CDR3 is TGTGCCATCAGTCACCCCCTCGGGGGTTCTAGCAATCAGCCCCAGCATTTT. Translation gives CAISHPLGGSSNQPQHF.

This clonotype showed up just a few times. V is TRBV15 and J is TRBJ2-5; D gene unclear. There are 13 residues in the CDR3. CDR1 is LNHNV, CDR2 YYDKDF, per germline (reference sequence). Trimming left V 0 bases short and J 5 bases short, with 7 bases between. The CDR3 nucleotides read TGTGCCACCAGCAGAGACATAACCGAGACCCAGTACTTC. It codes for CATSRDITETQYF.

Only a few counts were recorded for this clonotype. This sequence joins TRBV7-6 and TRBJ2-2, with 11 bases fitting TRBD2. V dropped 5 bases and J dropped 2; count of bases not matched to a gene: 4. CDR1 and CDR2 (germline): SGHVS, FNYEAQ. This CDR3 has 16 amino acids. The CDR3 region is CASSQGTSGNTGELFF. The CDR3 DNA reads TGTGCCAGCAGCCAAGGGACTAGCGGAAACACCGGGGAGCTGTTTTTT.

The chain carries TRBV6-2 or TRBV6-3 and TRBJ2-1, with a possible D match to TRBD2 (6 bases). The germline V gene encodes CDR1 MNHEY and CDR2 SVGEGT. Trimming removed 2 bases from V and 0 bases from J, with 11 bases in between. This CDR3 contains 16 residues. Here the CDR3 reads CASSYNPSVSYNEQFF. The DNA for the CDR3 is TGTGCCAGCAGTTACAATCCTAGCGTCTCCTACAATGAGCAGTTCTTC.

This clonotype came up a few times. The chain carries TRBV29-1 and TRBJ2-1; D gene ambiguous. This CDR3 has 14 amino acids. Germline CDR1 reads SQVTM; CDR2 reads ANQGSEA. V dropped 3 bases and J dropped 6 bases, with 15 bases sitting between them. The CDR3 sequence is CSVDPPGSGNEQFF. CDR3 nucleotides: TGCAGCGTTGACCCTCCGGGTTCGGGCAATGAGCAGTTCTTC.

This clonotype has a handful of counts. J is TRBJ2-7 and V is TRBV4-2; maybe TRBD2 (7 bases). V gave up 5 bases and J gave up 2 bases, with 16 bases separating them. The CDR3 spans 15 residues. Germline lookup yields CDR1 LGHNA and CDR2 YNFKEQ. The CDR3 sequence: CASSNRIGGAYEQYF. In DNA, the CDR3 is TGTGCCAGCAGCAACCGTATAGGGGGGGCCTACGAGCAGTACTTC.

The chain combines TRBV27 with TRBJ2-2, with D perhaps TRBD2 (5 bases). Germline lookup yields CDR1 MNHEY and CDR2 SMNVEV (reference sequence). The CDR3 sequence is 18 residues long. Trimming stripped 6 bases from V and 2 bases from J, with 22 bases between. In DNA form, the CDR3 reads TGTGCCAGCAGAAGCAGAGGGAGAGCAGCCTTAAACACCGGGGAGCTGTTTTTT. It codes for CASRSRGRAALNTGELFF.

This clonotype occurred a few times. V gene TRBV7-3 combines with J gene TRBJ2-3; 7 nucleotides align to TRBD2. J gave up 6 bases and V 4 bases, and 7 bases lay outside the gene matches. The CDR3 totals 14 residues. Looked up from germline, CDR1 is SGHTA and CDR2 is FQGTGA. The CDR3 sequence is CASSSRAGPDTQYF. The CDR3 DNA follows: TGTGCCAGCAGCTCAAGAGCGGGGCCGGATACGCAGTATTTT.

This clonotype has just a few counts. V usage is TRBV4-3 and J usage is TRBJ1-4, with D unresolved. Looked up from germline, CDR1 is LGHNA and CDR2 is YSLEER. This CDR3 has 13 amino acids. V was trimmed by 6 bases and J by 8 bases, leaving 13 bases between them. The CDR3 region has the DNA TGCGCCAGCAGTCCCAAGGAAGGAGAAAAACTGTTTTTT. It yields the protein CASSPKEGEKLFF.

CDR3 loop: CASSSYRGFKVAGELFF. The CDR3 DNA is TGTGCCAGCAGTTCATACAGGGGCTTCAAGGTCGCCGGGGAGCTGTTTTTT. The chain combines TRBV6-5 with TRBJ2-2; 7 nucleotides match TRBD1. Germline V lookup: CDR1 MNHEY, CDR2 SVGAGI. The CDR3 is 17 residues long. Trimming took 4 bases from V and 6 from J; bases not matched to a gene: 14.

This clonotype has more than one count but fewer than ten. The CDR3 region has the DNA TGCGCCAGCAGCTTCGGGGACAGACCTACAGATACGCAGTATTTT. Its translation: CASSFGDRPTDTQYF. The chain carries TRBV5-1 and TRBJ2-3, with 7 bases matching TRBD1. J gave up 3 bases and V 2 bases, and 6 bases lay outside the gene matches. The CDR3 sequence is 15 residues long. Per germline, CDR1 SGHRS and CDR2 YFSETQ.

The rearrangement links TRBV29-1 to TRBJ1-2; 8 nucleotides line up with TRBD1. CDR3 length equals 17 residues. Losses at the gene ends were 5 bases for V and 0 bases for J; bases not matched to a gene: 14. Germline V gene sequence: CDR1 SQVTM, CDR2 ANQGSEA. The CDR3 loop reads CSVRGDRSAATNYGYTF. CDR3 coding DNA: TGCAGCGTTCGGGGGGACAGGTCGGCGGCAACTAACTATGGCTACACCTTC.

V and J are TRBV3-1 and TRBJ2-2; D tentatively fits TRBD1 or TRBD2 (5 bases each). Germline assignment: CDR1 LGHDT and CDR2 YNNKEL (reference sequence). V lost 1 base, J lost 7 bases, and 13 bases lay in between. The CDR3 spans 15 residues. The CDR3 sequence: CASSQGQGPVGELFF. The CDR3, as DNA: TGTGCCAGCAGCCAAGGGCAGGGACCAGTCGGGGAGCTGTTTTTT.